This TCR beta chain was captured by sequencing in a study of T cell responses to AZD1222 COVID-19 vaccine. About the study: Second doses at about 4 or about 12 weeks were pooled.

Assay: immunoSEQ multiplex PCR; the TCRdb copy retains only in-frame clones and omits some. Of some 130,000 clones detected, 85% to 95% appear once; the ten largest clones hold more than 8%. This CDR3 region has 14 residues. V lost 1 base and J lost 4, with 5 bases in between. Per germline, CDR1 LGHNA and CDR2 YSLEER. This chain connects TRBV4-3 to TRBJ2-6, with D unclear. The clonotype comes from an adult in good health. The sequencing used peripheral blood, collected on day 0 of AZD1222 vaccination. The CDR3 coding sequence is TGCGCCAGCAGCCAAGTCCGGGGGGCCAACGTCCTGACTTTC. The encoded protein is CASSQVRGANVLTF.